This T cell receptor (beta chain) stems from a study of a mutant IDH1 vaccine in newly diagnosed glioma (dated by TCRdb to about 2021). In terms of the full investigation: Eight vaccinations were administered to patients in weeks 1, 3, 5, 7, 11, 15, 19 and 23, corresponding to visits V03 through V10. In the chemotherapy-containing groups, vaccination started alongside temozolomide cycles, whereas in patients who had radiotherapy alone it started 4-6 weeks after radiotherapy. Of the roughly 30 treated patients, approximately 62% were male and approximately 38% were female, and the mean age was approximately 41 years. Prior to enrollment, standard therapy consisting of radiotherapy alone, temozolomide alone, or radiochemotherapy with temozolomide had been administered to patients, with the combination being received by most patients. Peripheral blood was collected at six visits: V03 (baseline), V05, V07, V10, V12 and V13. For exploratory analyses, longitudinal TCRB deep sequencing was carried out in 25 treated patients wherever samples were available.

General findings and caveats noted by the study authors: Pseudoprogression appeared unrelated to alterations in the top peripheral T cell clonotypes detected by TCRB sequencing. The authors noted that analyses of patient blood samples could not be reproduced because of sample limitations. Immune responses induced by the vaccine were seen in approximately 92% of patients across multiple MHC alleles. Availability determined which PBMC samples were chosen for TCRB deep sequencing.

This clone was recorded once. Which antigen it targets is not known. Qualities for individual bases were not recorded, and no much larger clone is one base off. Trimming takes 2 bases from V and 0 bases from J, and the germline ends sit 15 bases apart. Taken from cysteine to phenylalanine, the CDR3 has 17 residues. Just the 51-base CDR3 DNA is kept, in frame starting at base 1. CDR1 and CDR2 were assigned from the germline V gene (reference sequence) as SGHNT and YYREEE. Receptor amplification or capture employed the immunoSEQ multiplex PCR assay. Following the manufacturer's protocol, the hsTCRB Kit was used to amplify rearranged TCR beta chain sequences. An Illumina MiSeq was used to sequence the TCRB libraries. Concerning the study's data processing: The proprietary platform of the kit vendor was used for demultiplexing, trimming and gene mapping. TCRdb stores this immuneACCESS table with in-frame sequences only. Part of the clones is absent; in the studies checked, under half of the shortfall reflects unresolved V genes, and no reason is known for the rest. V and J calls and clone size come straight from that table; D and trimming were deduced from the DNA. Here the sample has 40,000 or so clones; 84% occur a single time. The top ten hold roughly 2% of the sample.

The meaning of the sample's time point label: week 11, during vaccination. Each vaccine dose, consisting of 300 ug of a 20-mer mutant IDH1 peptide in Montanide, was administered subcutaneously with topical imiquimod. Newly diagnosed WHO grade 3 or 4 IDH1-mutant astrocytomas showing loss of nuclear ATRX were present in the donors. The samples were drawn from NOA16, a multicentre, single-arm, open-label phase I trial in Germany that tested a mutant IDH1 peptide vaccine in humans for the first time. Genomic DNA for TCRB sequencing was isolated from EDTA blood with the DNeasy Blood and Tissue Kit. Here the sequenced sample was PBMCs, taken from a glioma patient whose treatment included an IDH1 peptide vaccine. This TCR was recovered from a middle-aged man with glioma. The sequence links TRBV5-4 to TRBJ1-3, with the D segment identity uncertain. The DNA sequence is TGTGCCAGCAGCTTTTCCTCGGCAGCCCTCTCTGGAAACACCATATATTTT. It codes for CASSFSSAALSGNTIYF.